The clone carrying this T cell receptor beta chain has at least ten counts. What it recognizes is unknown. TCRdb ran MiXCR on the 5' RACE reads and lists one entry per CDR3 protein. The data show about 460,000 distinct CDR3 sequences, with about 5.4% seen just once and roughly 3.2% held by the top ten. The sample originates from a study of CD8 T cells in ankylosing spondylitis. CDR3 length equals 15 residues. With V trimmed by 5 bases and J by 7 bases, 12 bases remained unmatched. The V gene's germline CDR1 is SGHRS and CDR2 YFSETQ. Regarding the study as a whole: There was a TCR beta motif, made of several highly homologous variants, that appeared characteristic of ankylosing spondylitis blood.

Source material: blood, either unsorted or a sorted T cell fraction (not recorded which). This sequence originates from a male donor with ankylosing spondylitis. The chain employs TRBV5-1 and TRBJ1-1; 9 nucleotides match TRBD1. The CDR3 spells CASSFLGQGNGEAFF. The CDR3 coding sequence is TGCGCCAGCAGTTTCTTGGGACAGGGAAATGGTGAAGCTTTCTTT.